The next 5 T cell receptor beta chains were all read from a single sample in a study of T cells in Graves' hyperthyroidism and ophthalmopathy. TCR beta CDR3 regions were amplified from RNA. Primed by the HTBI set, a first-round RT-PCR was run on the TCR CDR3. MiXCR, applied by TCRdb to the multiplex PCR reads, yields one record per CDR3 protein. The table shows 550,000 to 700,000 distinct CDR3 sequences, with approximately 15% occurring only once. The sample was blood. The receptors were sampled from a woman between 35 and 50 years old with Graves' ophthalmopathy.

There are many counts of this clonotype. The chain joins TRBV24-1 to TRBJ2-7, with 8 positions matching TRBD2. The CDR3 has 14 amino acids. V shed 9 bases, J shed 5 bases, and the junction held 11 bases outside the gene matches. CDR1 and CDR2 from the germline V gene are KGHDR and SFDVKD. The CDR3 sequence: CATFTAGVTDEQYF. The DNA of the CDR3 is TGTGCCACCTTCACAGCGGGGGTTACCGACGAGCAGTACTTC.

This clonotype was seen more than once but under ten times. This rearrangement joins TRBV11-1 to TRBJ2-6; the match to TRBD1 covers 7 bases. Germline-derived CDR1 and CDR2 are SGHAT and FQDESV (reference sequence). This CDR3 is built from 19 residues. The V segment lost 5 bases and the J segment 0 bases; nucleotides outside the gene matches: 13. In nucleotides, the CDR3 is TGTGCCAGCAGCCCTAGGCAGGACAGGTCCTTCTCTGGGGCCAACGTCCTGACTTTC. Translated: CASSPRQDRSFSGANVLTF.

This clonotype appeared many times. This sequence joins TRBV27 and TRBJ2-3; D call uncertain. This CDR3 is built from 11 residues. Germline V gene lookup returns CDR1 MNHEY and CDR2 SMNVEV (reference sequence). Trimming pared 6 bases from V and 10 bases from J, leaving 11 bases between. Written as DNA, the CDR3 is TGTGCCAGCAGGCAGGATACGGCGCAGTATTTT. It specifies CASRQDTAQYF.

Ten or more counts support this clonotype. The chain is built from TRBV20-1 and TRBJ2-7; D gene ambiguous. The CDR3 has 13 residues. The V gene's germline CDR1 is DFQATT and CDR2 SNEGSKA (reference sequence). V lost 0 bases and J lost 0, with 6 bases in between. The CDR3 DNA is TGCAGTGCTAGAGACCCGGCCTCCTACGAGCAGTACTTC. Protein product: CSARDPASYEQYF.

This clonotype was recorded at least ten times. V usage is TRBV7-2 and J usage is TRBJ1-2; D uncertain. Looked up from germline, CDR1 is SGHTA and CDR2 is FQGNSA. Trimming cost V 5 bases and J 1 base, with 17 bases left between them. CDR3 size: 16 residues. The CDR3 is CASSNSGVYLNYGYTF. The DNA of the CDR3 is TGTGCCAGCAGCAACTCGGGAGTGTACCTTAACTATGGCTACACCTTC.